Each of the 21 T cell receptor beta chains below was sequenced from the same sample in a study of cytomegalovirus exposure and HLA in healthy donors (dated by TCRdb to the late 2010s). Preparation of the library involved the immunoSEQ multiplex PCR assay. For the multiplex PCR, a mixture combining 60 forward primers for TCR Vbeta segments and 13 reverse primers for TCR Jbeta segments was used. TCRdb took this table from immuneACCESS and kept in-frame rearrangements with V and J called. Such tables lack part of the clones; where checked against another copy, unresolved V genes explain under half of the gap, and the rest is unexplained. Within this sample are around 210,000 clones, with around 80% of them counted one time only. Around 1.7% of the sample is held by the ten biggest clonotypes. What was sequenced was PBMCs. The receptor set was obtained from a man aged 45-65 years in good health and CMV-seronegative.

The chain couples TRBV18 to TRBJ2-1; TRBD1 matches 7 bases. V was clipped by 0 bases and J by 7 bases; unmatched bases: 6. From germline, CDR1 is KGHSH and CDR2 LQKENI. This CDR3 has 15 amino acids. The CDR3 DNA follows: TGTGCCAGCTCACCACCGGGACAGTCCCTAAATGAGCAGTTCTTC. Protein: CASSPPGQSLNEQFF.

This sequence joins TRBV7-8 and TRBJ2-2, with TRBD1 matching over 7 bases. Germline lookup yields CDR1 SGHVS and CDR2 FQNEAQ. Trimming cost V 6 bases and J 0 bases; bases outside gene matches: 13. This CDR3 comprises 18 residues. In DNA, the CDR3 is TGTGCCAGCAGTTTAAGGTTCCCGGGACAGCCGAACACCGGGGAGCTGTTTTTT. The encoded protein is CASSLRFPGQPNTGELFF.

The CDR3 loop reads CASSHPGASESNQPQHF. In nucleotides, the CDR3 is TGCGCCAGCAGTCACCCCGGAGCTTCGGAGAGCAATCAGCCCCAGCATTTT. The rearrangement uses TRBV23-1 and TRBJ1-5; D is undetermined. TRBV23-1 belongs to the ORF category, with a function that is uncertain. The CDR3 extends over 17 amino acids. V lost 3 bases to trimming and J lost 1 base, with 16 bases between them.

The V and J genes are TRBV28 and TRBJ2-7; 9 bases align to TRBD2. V was pared by 7 bases and J by 1 base, with 8 bases of the junction left unmatched. This CDR3 has 15 amino acids. Germline CDR1 is MDHEN and CDR2 is SYDVKM. CDR3 sequence: CASNPGTSSSYEQYF. The CDR3 DNA reads TGTGCCAGCAATCCCGGGACTAGCTCTTCCTACGAGCAGTACTTC.

The chain combines TRBV27 with TRBJ2-1; 12 positions match TRBD2. CDR1 MNHEY and CDR2 SMNVEV come from the germline V gene (reference sequence). V trimming: 6 bases; J trimming: 5 bases; junction bases outside the gene matches: 5. The CDR3 extends over 15 amino acids. CDR3 residues: CASRAGLAGDNEQFF. CDR3 coding DNA: TGTGCCAGCAGGGCGGGACTAGCGGGCGACAATGAGCAGTTCTTC.

The rearrangement links TRBV29-1 to TRBJ1-2; maybe TRBD1 (5 bases). CDR1 is SQVTM, CDR2 ANQGSEA, per germline. Trimming removed 1 base at V and 4 bases at J, with 13 bases between. The CDR3 runs to 14 residues. CDR3 sequence reads: CSVEGGSLGYGYTF. As DNA, the CDR3 is TGCAGCGTTGAAGGGGGCTCTCTTGGCTATGGCTACACCTTC.

This chain joins TRBV5-6 and TRBJ2-7, with D maybe TRBD2 (6 bases). Per the germline V gene, CDR1 is SGHDT and CDR2 is YYEEEE. CDR3 length: 13 amino acids. Trimming stripped 2 bases from V and 5 bases from J, with 11 bases between. CDR3 sequence (DNA): TGTGCCAGCAGCTTTCATCCGGGGGACGAGCAGTACTTC. It specifies CASSFHPGDEQYF.

The J gene is TRBJ2-1, the V gene TRBV29-1, with D possibly matching TRBD1 (5 bases). Germline V gene lookup returns CDR1 SQVTM and CDR2 ANQGSEA. Trimming cost V 2 bases and J 6 bases, with 8 bases left between them. The CDR3 is 12 residues long. The CDR3 nucleotides are TGCAGCGTTGAACGGACAATCAATGAGCAGTTCTTC. Protein: CSVERTINEQFF.

In regard to this clone: An end of the junction differs from the germline gene, which may be a read error. CDR3 loop: CSSSSSLTEAFF. In DNA form, the CDR3 reads TGTTCCAGCAGCTCGTCCCTTACTGAAGCTTTCTTT. The chain couples TRBV7-9 to TRBJ1-1; D is uncertain. In germline, CDR1 is SEHNR, CDR2 FQNEAQ (reference sequence). This CDR3 spans 12 amino acids.

Regarding this clone: The junction departs from the called germline gene at one end, perhaps through a read error. V gene TRBV7-9 combines with J gene TRBJ1-1, with 7 bases matching TRBD1. Germline assignment: CDR1 SEHNR and CDR2 FQNEAQ (reference sequence). The CDR3 totals 13 residues. The CDR3: CASSSGQNTEASF. The CDR3 DNA is TGTGCCAGCAGCTCGGGACAGAACACTGAAGCTTCCTTT.

The chain couples TRBV19 to TRBJ2-1; 10 positions match TRBD1. CDR3 size: 16 residues. J lost 11 bases, V lost 0 bases, and 10 bases had no gene match. Germline CDR1 reads LNHDA; CDR2 reads SQIVND (reference sequence). As DNA, the CDR3 is TGTGCCAGTAGTATAGAGACAGGGGGCGAAGTCAGTAAGCAGTTCTTC. Translation gives CASSIETGGEVSKQFF.

The V call is TRBV7-9, the J call TRBJ2-7; TRBD2 might be the D (6 bases). V lost 1 base and J lost 7, with 14 bases in between. The CDR3 runs 14 residues. Germline V gene lookup returns CDR1 SEHNR and CDR2 FQNEAQ (reference sequence). CDR3 sequence reads: CASSLVGSSGEQYF. CDR3 coding DNA: TGTGCCAGCAGCTTAGTCGGGAGTTCGGGAGAGCAGTACTTC.

The V and J genes are TRBV7-7 and TRBJ2-5; weak D call: TRBD2 (5 bases). V gave up 2 bases and J gave up 5 bases, with 9 bases separating them. The CDR3 is 13 residues long. From germline, CDR1 is SSHAT and CDR2 FNYEAQ (reference sequence). CDR3 in amino acids: CASSLTGWETQYF. In nucleotides, the CDR3 is TGTGCCAGCAGCTTAACGGGATGGGAGACCCAGTACTTC.

The chain carries TRBV19 and TRBJ1-1; 9 nucleotides agree with TRBD1. Per germline, CDR1 LNHDA and CDR2 SQIVND (reference sequence). V lost 6 bases to trimming and J lost 7 bases; unmatched junction nucleotides: 12. This CDR3 comprises 15 residues. CDR3 nucleotide sequence: TGTGCCAGTAGGCAACAGAACAGGGGGCAGTTTGAAGCTTTCTTT. This translates into CASRQQNRGQFEAFF.

The genes are TRBV12-5 and TRBJ2-7; TRBD2 agrees at 12 bases. Per germline, CDR1 LGHNT and CDR2 FRNRAP. After removal of 5 bases from V and 4 bases from J, the junction contained 6 bases not matched to a gene. This CDR3 comprises 15 residues. The CDR3 protein is CASGRPLAGGYEQYF. For the CDR3, the DNA is TGTGCTAGTGGTCGCCCCCTAGCGGGAGGGTACGAGCAGTACTTC.

V gene TRBV7-9 combines with J gene TRBJ2-5; D may be TRBD2 (5 bases). The CDR3 is 16 residues long. The ends were cut back, 6 bases at V and 4 bases at J, with 21 bases in the middle. Germline CDR1 is SEHNR and CDR2 is FQNEAQ (reference sequence). The CDR3 loop reads CASSFAPLSEGETQYF. The CDR3 coding sequence is TGTGCCAGCAGTTTCGCACCCTTATCCGAGGGAGAGACCCAGTACTTC.

The chain uses TRBV10-3 and TRBJ1-2; 7 positions match TRBD1. This CDR3 has 14 residues. Germline CDR1 ENHRY, CDR2 SYGVKD. Trimming cost V 3 bases and J 2 bases; bases outside gene matches: 3. In DNA, the CDR3 is TGTGCCATCAGTGATAGCAGGGGGAACTATGGCTACACCTTC. Its translation is CAISDSRGNYGYTF.

This clone appeared once. The CDR3 is CASSQQVSYEQYF. The CDR3 coding sequence is TGTGCCAGCAGCCAACAGGTTTCCTACGAGCAGTACTTC. The chain is built from TRBV7-8 and TRBJ2-7; tentatively, D is TRBD1 (5 bases). The CDR3 has 13 residues. With 5 bases removed from V and 1 base from J, the gap between germline ends came to 9 bases. Germline loops: CDR1 SGHVS, CDR2 FQNEAQ. Full variable domain (rest looked up from reference TRBV7-8 and TRBJ2-7): GAGVSQSPRYKVAKRGQDVALRCDPISGHVSLFWYQQALGQGPEFLTYFQNEAQLDKSGLPSDRFFAERPEGSVSTLKIQRTQQEDSAVYLCASSQQVSYEQYFGPGTRLTVT.

The chain employs TRBV18 and TRBJ2-1, with D perhaps matching TRBD1 (6 bases). The germline V gene encodes CDR1 KGHSH and CDR2 LQKENI. Trimming shortened V by 2 bases and J by 5 bases, and 16 bases separated the two germline ends. CDR3 length equals 16 residues. Here the CDR3 reads CASSPTGQRKNNEQFF. Here the CDR3 DNA reads TGTGCCAGCTCACCAACCGGACAGAGAAAGAACAATGAGCAGTTCTTC.

This chain connects TRBV2 to TRBJ2-5, with a tentative D call TRBD1 (6 bases). Trimming pared 4 bases from V and 4 bases from J, leaving 13 bases between. The CDR3 length is 14 residues. Germline CDR1 reads SNHLY; CDR2 reads FYNNEI. CDR3 nucleotide sequence: TGTGCCAGCAGTGTTTCAGGGGTCGGAGAGACCCAGTACTTC. Its translation: CASSVSGVGETQYF.

The chain recombines TRBV5-6 with TRBJ2-1, with TRBD2 identical over 13 bases. The CDR3 runs to 18 residues. CDR1 and CDR2 (germline): SGHDT, YYEEEE. The junction had 8 bases not matched to a gene; V was cut back by 3 bases and J by 2 bases. The CDR3 region has the DNA TGTGCCAGCAGCTGGCCCCGGACTAGCGGGAGAGCCTACAATGAGCAGTTCTTC. Its translation: CASSWPRTSGRAYNEQFF.